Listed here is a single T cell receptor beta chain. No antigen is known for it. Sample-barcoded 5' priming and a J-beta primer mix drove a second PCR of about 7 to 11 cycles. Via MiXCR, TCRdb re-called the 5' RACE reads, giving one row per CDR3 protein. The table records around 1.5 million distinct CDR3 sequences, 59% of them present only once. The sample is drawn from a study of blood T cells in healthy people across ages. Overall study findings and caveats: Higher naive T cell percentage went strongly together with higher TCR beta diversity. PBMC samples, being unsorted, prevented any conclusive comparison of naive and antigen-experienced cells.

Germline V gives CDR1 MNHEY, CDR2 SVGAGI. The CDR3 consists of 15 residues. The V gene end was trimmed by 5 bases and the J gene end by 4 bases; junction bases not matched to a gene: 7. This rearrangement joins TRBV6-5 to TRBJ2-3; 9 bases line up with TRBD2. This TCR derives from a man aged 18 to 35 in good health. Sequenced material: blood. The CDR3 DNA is TGTGCCAGCAGTCCCCAAGCGGGGGGATCAGATACGCAGTATTTT. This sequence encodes CASSPQAGGSDTQYF.